The 17 T cell receptor beta chains listed next were all sequenced from one sample in a study of T-cell memory formation after mild COVID-19. One entry per CDR3 protein, called by TCRdb with MiXCR from the 5' RACE reads. The sample shows 450,000 to 650,000 distinct CDR3 sequences, 20% of them seen only once. What was sequenced was PBMCs or a T cell subset sorted from them (not recorded which). All receptors come from an adult woman who had mild COVID-19 (a few samples of this study predate the infection). Cell type and time point are not known.

This clonotype appeared a few times. The chain joins TRBV29-1 to TRBJ2-7, with D unresolved. V was pared by 0 bases and J by 2 bases, with 8 bases between. Per germline, CDR1 SQVTM and CDR2 ANQGSEA. This CDR3 has 13 residues. CDR3 amino acids: CSVEEGIAYEQYF. Here the CDR3 DNA reads TGCAGCGTTGAAGAGGGGATTGCCTACGAGCAGTACTTC.

This clonotype was detected only a few times. The chain employs TRBV5-5 and TRBJ2-3; D possibly corresponds to TRBD2 (5 bases). The CDR3 has 18 amino acids. Trimming cost V 1 base and J 4 bases, with 22 bases left between them. In germline, CDR1 is SGHKS, CDR2 YYEKEE (reference sequence). CDR3 in DNA: TGTGCCAGCAGCTTGAGTGCCCTAGCTGGTCTCTTGGCAGATACGCAGTATTTT. This codes for CASSLSALAGLLADTQYF. Full variable domain (remainder filled in from reference TRBV5-5 and TRBJ2-3): DAGVTQSPTHLIKTRGQQVTLRCSPISGHKSVSWYQQVLGQGPQFIFQYYEKEERGRGNFPDRFSARQFPNYSSELNVNALLLGDSALYLCASSLSALAGLLADTQYFGPGTRLTVL.

The chain employs TRBV29-1 and TRBJ2-3; 9 bases are a match to TRBD2. V gave up 4 bases and J gave up 7 bases; unmatched junction bases: 9. The V gene's germline CDR1 is SQVTM and CDR2 ANQGSEA. This CDR3 has 14 residues. The CDR3 coding sequence is TGCAGCGTTGGTCTGGCGGGAGGGCCAAATACGCAGTATTTT. It translates to CSVGLAGGPNTQYF.

This clonotype was counted at least ten times. CDR3 loop: CASSSLQGTIIWTQYF. The CDR3 DNA is TGTGCCAGCAGTTCGCTGCAGGGTACAATAATATGGACCCAGTACTTC. The chain couples TRBV6-5 to TRBJ2-5; D may be TRBD1 (5 bases). V was cut by 4 bases and J by 7 bases, with 22 bases left in between. Germline V lookup: CDR1 MNHEY, CDR2 SVGAGI. This CDR3 has 16 amino acids.

This clonotype was recorded a few times. The chain has TRBV6-5 and TRBJ2-3; 9 nucleotides match TRBD2. In germline, CDR1 is MNHEY, CDR2 SVGAGI. This CDR3 spans 14 amino acids. V lost 7 bases and J lost 1; bases outside the gene matches: 3. CDR3: CASKRGAGTDTQYF. CDR3 DNA sequence: TGTGCCAGCAAGCGGGGGGCCGGCACAGATACGCAGTATTTT.

The J gene is TRBJ1-1, the V gene TRBV20-1; no reliable D call. V gave up 5 bases and J gave up 1 base, with 14 bases separating them. CDR3 size: 14 residues. Germline CDR1 DFQATT, CDR2 SNEGSKA (reference sequence). The chain's CDR3 is CSAGSHTKNTEAFF. CDR3 DNA sequence: TGCAGTGCTGGCAGCCATACAAAGAACACTGAAGCTTTCTTT.

The V and J genes are TRBV7-8 and TRBJ2-7; TRBD1 or TRBD2 may be the D gene (6 bases each). From germline, CDR1 is SGHVS and CDR2 FQNEAQ. The V gene lost 3 bases and the J gene lost 3 bases, with 15 bases spanning the gap. This CDR3 spans 15 amino acids. The CDR3 is CASSFRGGILYEQYF. The CDR3 DNA is TGTGCCAGCAGCTTCCGAGGGGGGATTCTCTACGAGCAGTACTTC.

At least ten counts were recorded for this clonotype. This chain joins TRBV7-2 and TRBJ2-5; the match to TRBD1 covers 9 bases. CDR1 is SGHTA, CDR2 FQGNSA, per germline. The CDR3 is 14 amino acids. The J segment lost 5 bases and the V segment lost 5 bases, leaving 6 bases of the junction unmatched. DNA for the CDR3: TGTGCCAGCAGCCGGGGACAGGGTTGGGAGACCCAGTACTTC. Its protein is CASSRGQGWETQYF.

This chain joins TRBV6-4 and TRBJ2-3, with D perhaps matching TRBD2 (5 bases). In germline, CDR1 is MRHNA, CDR2 SNTAGT. The CDR3 loop spans 18 amino acids. Trimming shortened V by 2 bases and J by 1 base, and 19 bases separated the two germline ends. Here the CDR3 reads CASSDQPPTRSGTDTQYF. CDR3 nucleotide sequence: TGTGCCAGCAGTGACCAGCCCCCCACTAGGTCCGGCACAGATACGCAGTATTTT.

This clonotype has at least ten counts. V and J are TRBV9 and TRBJ2-4; D remains unclear. Germline V gene lookup returns CDR1 SGDLS and CDR2 YYNGEE. The ends were cut back, 4 bases at V and 10 bases at J, with 9 bases in the middle. The CDR3 consists of 11 residues. Here the CDR3 DNA reads TGTGCCAGCAGCCCCGGAACGATTCAGTACTTC. Its translation is CASSPGTIQYF.

This clonotype has more than one count but fewer than ten. The chain is built from TRBV25-1 and TRBJ1-1, with 8 bases aligning to TRBD1. V shed 7 bases and J 1 base; nucleotides not matched to a gene: 2. The CDR3 totals 13 residues. CDR1 MGHDK and CDR2 SYGVNS come from the germline V gene. The CDR3 loop is CASKGQGNTEAFF. CDR3 nucleotides: TGTGCCAGCAAAGGACAGGGGAACACTGAAGCTTTCTTT.

This clonotype was seen more than once but under ten times. V gene TRBV7-9 combines with J gene TRBJ2-7; 11 bases fit TRBD1. This CDR3 has 15 amino acids. Germline-derived CDR1 and CDR2 are SEHNR and FQNEAQ (reference sequence). Trimming took 5 bases from V and 4 from J; bases not matched to a gene: 7. The CDR3 spells CASSPPRDRGYEQYF. For the CDR3, the DNA is TGTGCCAGCAGCCCCCCCCGGGACAGGGGGTACGAGCAGTACTTC.

The chain employs TRBV7-9 and TRBJ2-7, with 7 bases matching TRBD2. The CDR3 consists of 16 residues. In germline, CDR1 is SEHNR, CDR2 FQNEAQ (reference sequence). The V and J ends lost 0 bases and 0 bases, in that order; junction bases with no gene match: 5. The CDR3 bases are TGTGCCAGCAGCTTAGCCCGCGGGAGTATCTCCTACGAGCAGTACTTC. Translation gives CASSLARGSISYEQYF. Using reference TRBV7-9 and TRBJ2-7 for the parts outside the CDR3, the full variable domain is DTGVSQNPRHKITKRGQNVTFRCDPISEHNRLYWYRQTLGQGPEFLTYFQNEAQLEKSRLLSDRFSAERPKGSFSTLEIQRTEQGDSAMYLCASSLARGSISYEQYFGPGTRLTVT.

This clonotype was counted between two and nine times. The genes are TRBV3-1 and TRBJ2-7; D unresolved. Germline V lookup: CDR1 LGHDT, CDR2 YNNKEL (reference sequence). This CDR3 region has 13 residues. V dropped 6 bases and J dropped 7 bases, with 16 bases sitting between them. The DNA for the CDR3 is TGTGCCAGCAGTCATGGTCGTGGGGTTGAGCAGTACTTC. This sequence encodes CASSHGRGVEQYF.

The chain carries TRBV27 and TRBJ2-6; 7 nucleotides agree with TRBD1. With 6 bases clipped from V and 2 bases from J, the junction kept 4 bases outside the gene matches. Germline values: CDR1 MNHEY, CDR2 SMNVEV (reference sequence). This CDR3 comprises 15 residues. DNA of the CDR3: TGTGCCAGCAGCCGAGGACAGGCTGGGGCCAACGTCCTGACTTTC. Amino acid sequence: CASSRGQAGANVLTF.

The rearrangement uses TRBV4-1 and TRBJ2-1; 13 nucleotides agree with TRBD2. V lost 0 bases, J lost 10 bases, and 6 bases stayed unmatched. This CDR3 spans 16 amino acids. Germline CDR1 is MGHRA and CDR2 is YSYEKL. The CDR3 nucleotides are TGCGCCAGCAGCCAAGATCGGGGGACTAGCGGGGTAGAGCAGTTCTTC. Its protein is CASSQDRGTSGVEQFF.

This clonotype was found a few times. V gene TRBV5-6 combines with J gene TRBJ2-1, with 7 bases lining up with TRBD1. V shed 2 bases and J 5 bases; nucleotides not matched to a gene: 7. This CDR3 comprises 15 residues. Germline CDR1 and CDR2: SGHDT and YYEEEE. The CDR3 loop is CASSLGGPIHNEQFF. The CDR3 nucleotides are TGTGCCAGCAGCTTAGGGGGCCCGATCCACAATGAGCAGTTCTTC.